Given below is one T cell receptor (beta chain) in context. Profiling relied on immunoSEQ multiplex PCR, and the TCRdb table lists in-frame clones only, not all of them. The table has 400,000 to 500,000 clones, approximately 92% seen once. This sample is drawn from a study of Ad26.COV2.S vaccination and SARS-CoV-2 variants. The germline V gene encodes CDR1 MDHEN and CDR2 SYDVKM. Trimming stripped 2 bases from V and 5 bases from J, with 16 bases between. The CDR3 spans 16 residues. Treatment specified: some 19 received Ad26.COV2.S at low or high dose, single or two shots; about 5 received placebo; per-sample allocation not given. On day 63 after the first injection, vaccine and placebo recipients gave samples.

The specimen was peripheral blood, collected in a trial of Ad26.COV2.S vaccine versus placebo. This TCR was sampled from a person between 18 and 65 years old who received the Ad26.COV2.S COVID-19 vaccine or a placebo. The chain is built from TRBV28 and TRBJ1-5, with D perhaps matching TRBD1 (6 bases). This CDR3 reads CASSLAGGNYDQPQHF. The CDR3 bases are TGTGCCAGCAGTTTAGCTGGGGGCAATTACGATCAGCCCCAGCATTTT.